The 28 T cell receptor beta chains presented below share a single source sample, sequenced in a study of blood T cell repertoires in COVID-19. TCRdb's copy holds only in-frame clones and misses some; the assay was immunoSEQ multiplex PCR. This table holds some 88,000 clones, over 80% found once. The sample taken for sequencing was peripheral blood. All receptors derive from a human donor with active COVID-19. The donor label of this sample is uncertain.

The chain carries TRBV10-3 and TRBJ2-2; D is ambiguous. The CDR3 sequence is 12 residues long. Trimming shortened V by 10 bases and J by 1 base, and 7 bases separated the two germline ends. Germline loops: CDR1 ENHRY, CDR2 SYGVKD. The CDR3 DNA is TGTGCCACTACAGAGAACACCGGGGAGCTGTTTTTT. Translation: CATTENTGELFF.

This clone was recorded a few times. This chain connects TRBV5-1 to TRBJ2-5, with 7 bases identical to TRBD1. Trimming took 4 bases from V and 4 from J; bases not matched to a gene: 7. Germline-derived CDR1 and CDR2 are SGHRS and YFSETQ. The length of the CDR3 is 14 residues. Here the CDR3 reads CASSPGTDVETQYF. Here the CDR3 DNA reads TGCGCCAGCAGCCCGGGGACAGATGTAGAGACCCAGTACTTC.

CDR3: CASSLGQGYGYTF. DNA for the CDR3: TGTGCCAGCAGCCTGGGACAGGGATATGGCTACACCTTC. V is TRBV2 and J is TRBJ1-2, with 9 bases matching TRBD1. This CDR3 is built from 13 residues. Germline CDR1 reads SNHLY; CDR2 reads FYNNEI. V lost 6 bases and J lost 5; bases outside the gene matches: 4.

V is TRBV5-1 and J is TRBJ2-2; TRBD1 matches at 7 bases. CDR1 SGHRS and CDR2 YFSETQ come from the germline V gene. Trimming cost V 0 bases and J 1 base; bases outside gene matches: 3. The CDR3 is made up of 16 amino acids. The CDR3 bases are TGCGCCAGCAGCTTGGGAGGGACAGTGAACACCGGGGAGCTGTTTTTT. This codes for CASSLGGTVNTGELFF.

The genes are TRBV3-1 (or the pseudogene TRBV3-2) and TRBJ1-4; TRBD1 aligns across 7 bases. V gave up 6 bases and J gave up 4 bases; unmatched junction bases: 5. This CDR3 has 14 residues. The germline CDR1 and CDR2 sequences are LGHDT and YNNKEL (reference sequence). The CDR3 DNA follows: TGTGCCAGCAGTACAGGGGTATTTAATGAAAAACTGTTTTTT. Its translation: CASSTGVFNEKLFF.

This rearrangement joins TRBV6-5 to TRBJ1-2; 11 bases align to TRBD1. The V segment lost 5 bases and the J segment 7 bases; nucleotides outside the gene matches: 9. This CDR3 region has 15 residues. Germline V gene lookup returns CDR1 MNHEY and CDR2 SVGAGI. In nucleotides, the CDR3 is TGTGCCAGCAGTCGGACAGGGGGCGTCTTCGGTGGCTACACCTTC. Residues: CASSRTGGVFGGYTF.

The chain uses TRBV9 and TRBJ1-2; the D is unclear. This CDR3 has 12 residues. CDR1 SGDLS and CDR2 YYNGEE come from the germline V gene. V was clipped by 6 bases and J by 4 bases, with 10 bases between them. The CDR3 sequence: CASTSNSYGYTF. CDR3 coding DNA: TGTGCCAGCACCTCCAACAGCTATGGCTACACCTTC.

V is TRBV2 and J is TRBJ2-7; D not resolved. Trimming stripped 7 bases from V and 7 bases from J, with 14 bases between. This CDR3 has 12 amino acids. Germline-derived CDR1 and CDR2 are SNHLY and FYNNEI. CDR3 in DNA: TGTGCCAGCACCGTCTATATAACGGAGCAGTACTTC. Its protein is CASTVYITEQYF.

This chain uses TRBV9 with TRBJ2-7, with D hard to call. The CDR3 runs 13 residues. With 1 base removed from V and 5 bases from J, the gap between germline ends came to 10 bases. Looked up from germline, CDR1 is SGDLS and CDR2 is YYNGEE. The CDR3, as DNA: TGTGCCAGCAGCGTATCTCCCTCGGACGAGCAGTACTTC. It codes for CASSVSPSDEQYF.

The gene calls are TRBV3-1 (or the pseudogene TRBV3-2) and TRBJ2-2; a possible D gene is TRBD1 (6 bases). This CDR3 is built from 14 residues. Between the trimmed V and J ends, which lost 4 bases and 5 bases, there was a span of 11 bases. Germline CDR1 reads LGHDT; CDR2 reads YNNKEL (reference sequence). This chain's CDR3 is CASSLPQGTGELFF. In DNA form, the CDR3 reads TGTGCCAGCAGCCTACCACAGGGAACCGGGGAGCTGTTTTTT.

For the CDR3, the DNA is TGTGCCACCATCCGCGTTTCGGAGGGGAACTATGGCTACACCTTC. Encoded protein: CATIRVSEGNYGYTF. The gene calls are TRBV24-1 and TRBJ1-2; maybe TRBD1 (5 bases). Looked up from germline, CDR1 is KGHDR and CDR2 is SFDVKD. V shed 8 bases and J shed 2 bases, with 17 bases lying between them. This CDR3 region has 15 residues.

The chain combines TRBV27 with TRBJ2-1; 8 nucleotides align to TRBD1. This CDR3 comprises 18 residues. After removal of 5 bases from V and 7 bases from J, the junction contained 19 bases not matched to a gene. Germline assignment: CDR1 MNHEY and CDR2 SMNVEV (reference sequence). CDR3 nucleotide sequence: TGTGCCAGCAGTGCGGACAGGGTTGGGACGTTGGGTAGGAATGAGCAGTTCTTC. Its protein is CASSADRVGTLGRNEQFF.

The CDR3 protein is CASSFLKRFGTGSYEQYF. CDR3 DNA: TGTGCCAGCAGCTTCCTCAAACGGTTCGGGACAGGGAGTTACGAGCAGTACTTC. J is TRBJ2-7 and V is TRBV11-2; TRBD1 aligns across 9 bases. The CDR3 is made up of 18 amino acids. V dropped 3 bases and J dropped 4; count of bases not matched to a gene: 16. CDR1 SGHAT and CDR2 FQNNGV come from the germline V gene.

The chain carries TRBV11-2 and TRBJ2-1, with a tentative D call TRBD2 (5 bases). The germline V and J ends were trimmed by 5 bases and 8 bases, with 13 bases remaining between them. The germline V gene has CDR1 SGHAT and CDR2 FQNNGV. This CDR3 contains 13 residues. The CDR3 sequence: CASSPGNGDEQFF. The CDR3 DNA follows: TGTGCCAGCAGCCCGGGGAATGGAGATGAGCAGTTCTTC.

In this sample, this clone turned up once. The chain couples TRBV24-1 to TRBJ2-2; 7 bases line up with TRBD1. V gave up 6 bases and J gave up 3 bases; unmatched junction bases: 9. This CDR3 has 16 residues. Germline loops: CDR1 KGHDR, CDR2 SFDVKD. CDR3 bases: TGTGCCACCAGTTCGACAGGGAGTGAGTACACCGGGGAGCTGTTTTTT. This sequence encodes CATSSTGSEYTGELFF.

The chain employs TRBV10-3 and TRBJ1-2; TRBD1 matches at 7 bases. V gave up 3 bases and J gave up 8 bases; unmatched junction bases: 9. This CDR3 has 14 residues. CDR1 is ENHRY and CDR2 is SYGVKD in the germline V gene. The CDR3 here is CAISDLLTGDGYTF. CDR3 DNA: TGTGCCATCAGTGACTTACTAACAGGGGACGGCTACACCTTC.

This chain links TRBV24-1 with TRBJ2-5; perhaps TRBD1 as D (5 bases). The CDR3 covers 16 residues. Germline V gene sequence: CDR1 KGHDR, CDR2 SFDVKD. The V end was cut by 1 base, the J end by 4 bases, with 15 bases between. The CDR3, as DNA: TGTGCCACCAGTGATTTAATTTTAGGGGTAGGAGAGACCCAGTACTTC. Its translation: CATSDLILGVGETQYF.

The chain uses TRBV11-2 and TRBJ2-5; the D is unclear. Trimming took 0 bases from V and 4 from J, leaving 6 bases between them. The V gene's germline CDR1 is SGHAT and CDR2 FQNNGV. The CDR3 consists of 13 residues. In nucleotides, the CDR3 is TGTGCCAGCAGCTTAGATCTTCTAGAGACCCAGTACTTC. It translates to CASSLDLLETQYF.

The V call is TRBV14, the J call TRBJ2-2, with 9 bases identical to TRBD2. The CDR3 runs to 16 residues. Germline V CDR1 and CDR2: SGHDN, FVKESK. With 2 bases clipped from V and 1 base from J, the junction kept 2 bases outside the gene matches. The CDR3 here is CASSQLAGWNTGELFF. The CDR3 coding sequence is TGTGCCAGCAGCCAACTAGCGGGGTGGAACACCGGGGAGCTGTTTTTT.

This sequence joins TRBV18 and TRBJ2-7; TRBD1 aligns across 9 bases. The CDR3 runs 15 residues. After removal of 3 bases from V and 6 bases from J, the junction contained 9 bases not matched to a gene. CDR1 and CDR2 (germline): KGHSH, LQKENI. DNA for the CDR3: TGTGCCAGCTCACCTACAATACAGGGGGCGGGCGAGCAGTACTTC. The encoded protein is CASSPTIQGAGEQYF.

This sequence joins TRBV19 and TRBJ1-2; D is ambiguous. Trimming left V 4 bases short and J 6 bases short, with 12 bases between. CDR3 length: 13 residues. In germline, CDR1 is LNHDA, CDR2 SQIVND (reference sequence). CDR3 sequence: CASSTSWRDGYTF. In DNA form, the CDR3 reads TGTGCCAGTAGTACTTCCTGGAGGGATGGCTACACCTTC.

The gene calls are TRBV5-1 and TRBJ1-1, with 10 bases aligning to TRBD1. V was clipped by 4 bases and J by 3 bases; unmatched bases: 6. Germline loops: CDR1 SGHRS, CDR2 YFSETQ. CDR3 size: 15 residues. This chain's CDR3 is CASSPDRGLYTEAFF. The CDR3 DNA is TGCGCCAGCAGCCCGGACAGGGGGTTGTACACTGAAGCTTTCTTT.

This chain connects TRBV18 to TRBJ1-2; TRBD1 might be the D (6 bases). The CDR3 sequence is 15 residues long. In germline, CDR1 is KGHSH, CDR2 LQKENI. Trimming removed 9 bases from V and 0 bases from J, with 17 bases in between. CDR3 sequence (DNA): TGTGCCAGTTTACGACTGACAGGTTCTAACTATGGCTACACCTTC. As protein: CASLRLTGSNYGYTF.

The chain is built from TRBV27 and TRBJ1-4, with a weak D call TRBD1 (5 bases). Per germline, CDR1 MNHEY and CDR2 SMNVEV (reference sequence). This CDR3 contains 14 residues. Trimming shortened V by 6 bases and J by 8 bases, and 16 bases separated the two germline ends. This CDR3 is CASSNGGIAEKLFF. The CDR3 nucleotides are TGTGCCAGCAGCAACGGGGGTATCGCGGAAAAACTGTTTTTT.

The chain carries TRBV11-2 and TRBJ1-4; D is undetermined. There are 14 residues in the CDR3. Trimming took 2 bases from V and 8 from J, leaving 12 bases between them. The germline V gene has CDR1 SGHAT and CDR2 FQNNGV. The CDR3 is CASSLPRVGEKLFF. The CDR3 bases are TGTGCCAGCAGCTTACCGCGGGTAGGCGAAAAACTGTTTTTT.

CDR3 residues: CASRKSRDRVLGEQYF. DNA for the CDR3: TGTGCCAGCAGGAAGTCCCGGGACAGGGTCCTAGGGGAGCAGTACTTC. The V call is TRBV2, the J call TRBJ2-7; 9 nucleotides agree with TRBD1. The CDR3 runs to 16 residues. V lost 6 bases and J lost 7; bases outside the gene matches: 16. CDR1 and CDR2 from the germline V gene are SNHLY and FYNNEI.

This rearrangement joins TRBV19 to TRBJ2-3; 14 positions agree with TRBD2. V lost 5 bases, J lost 4 bases, and 14 bases stayed unmatched. This CDR3 is 19 amino acids long. Germline assignment: CDR1 LNHDA and CDR2 SQIVND (reference sequence). CDR3 DNA sequence: TGTGCCAGTAGTGGGTCCCGTAGACTAGCGGGGGGGCCCCCAGATACGCAGTATTTT. Its translation: CASSGSRRLAGGPPDTQYF.

This clone was detected once. This chain connects TRBV2 to TRBJ1-1, with D perhaps TRBD1 (6 bases). The V end was cut by 11 bases, the J end by 6 bases, with 13 bases between. The V gene's germline CDR1 is SNHLY and CDR2 FYNNEI. The CDR3 loop spans 11 amino acids. The CDR3 is CAGGEGSEAFF. Here the CDR3 DNA reads TGTGCCGGGGGCGAAGGATCTGAAGCTTTCTTT.